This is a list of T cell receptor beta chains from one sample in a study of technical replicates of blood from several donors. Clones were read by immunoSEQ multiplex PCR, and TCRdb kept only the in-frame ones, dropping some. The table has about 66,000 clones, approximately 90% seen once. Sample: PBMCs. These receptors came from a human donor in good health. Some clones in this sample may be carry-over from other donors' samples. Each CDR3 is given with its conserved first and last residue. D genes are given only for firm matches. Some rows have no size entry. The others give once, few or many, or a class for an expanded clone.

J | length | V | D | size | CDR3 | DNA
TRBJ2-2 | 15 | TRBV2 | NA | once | CASSHRTGRAGELFF | TGTGCCAGCAGTCATAGGACAGGGAGGGCCGGGGAGCTGTTTTTT
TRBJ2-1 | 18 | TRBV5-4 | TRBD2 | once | CASSQGLAGPSSYNEQFF | TGTGCCAGCAGCCAGGGACTAGCGGGCCCCAGCTCCTACAATGAGCAGTTCTTC
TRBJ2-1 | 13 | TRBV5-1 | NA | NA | CASSLVLDNEQFF | TGCGCCAGCAGCTTGGTGCTAGACAATGAGCAGTTCTTC
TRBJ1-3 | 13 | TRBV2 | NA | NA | CASEVSAGNTIYF | TGTGCCAGTGAGGTGTCGGCTGGAAACACCATATATTTT
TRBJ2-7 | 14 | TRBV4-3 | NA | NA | CASSQDQGTYEQYF | TGCGCCAGCAGCCAAGATCAGGGCACCTACGAGCAGTACTTC
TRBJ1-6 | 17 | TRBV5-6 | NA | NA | CASSSIPRGADNSPLHF | TGTGCCAGCAGCTCAATCCCCCGGGGGGCCGATAATTCACCCCTCCACTTT
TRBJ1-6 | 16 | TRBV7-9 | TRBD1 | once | CASSRDREPVNSPLHF | TGTGCCAGCAGCCGGGACAGGGAACCAGTTAATTCACCCCTCCACTTT
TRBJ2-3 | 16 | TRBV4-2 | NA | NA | CASSQVSGGEADTQYF | TGTGCCAGCAGCCAAGTTAGCGGCGGTGAGGCAGATACGCAGTATTTT
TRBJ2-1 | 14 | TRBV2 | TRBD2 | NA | CASEAGVTYNEQFF | TGTGCCAGCGAGGCGGGGGTGACCTACAATGAGCAGTTCTTC
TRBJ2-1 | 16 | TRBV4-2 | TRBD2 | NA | CASSLTGTSVYNEQFF | TGTGCCAGCAGCCTGACCGGGACTAGCGTATACAATGAGCAGTTCTTC
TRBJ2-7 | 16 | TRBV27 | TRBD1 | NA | CASSPLPIGQGNEQYF | TGTGCCAGCAGTCCGCTCCCAATCGGACAGGGGAACGAGCAGTACTTC
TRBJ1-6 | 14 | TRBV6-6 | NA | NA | CASSRGPYNSPLHF | TGTGCCAGCAGCAGGGGACCCTATAATTCACCCCTCCACTTT
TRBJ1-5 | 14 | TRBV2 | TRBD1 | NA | CASSVGTGNQPQHF | TGTGCCAGCAGTGTCGGGACAGGCAATCAGCCCCAGCATTTT
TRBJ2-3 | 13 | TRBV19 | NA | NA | CASSISGEGTQYF | TGTGCCAGTAGTATCAGCGGAGAGGGCACGCAGTATTTT
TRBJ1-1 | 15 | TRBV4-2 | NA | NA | CASSQIQGGGTEAFF | TGTGCCAGCAGCCAAATACAGGGCGGGGGGACTGAAGCTTTCTTT
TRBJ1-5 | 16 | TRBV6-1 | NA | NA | CASSVGGTGSNQPQHF | TGTGCCAGCAGTGTGGGGGGTACCGGGAGCAATCAGCCCCAGCATTTT
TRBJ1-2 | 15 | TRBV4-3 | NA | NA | CASSREQGSNYGYTF | TGCGCCAGCAGCCGGGAACAGGGTTCCAACTATGGCTACACCTTC
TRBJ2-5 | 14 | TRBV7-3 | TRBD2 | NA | CASSLGGGWETQYF | TGTGCCAGCAGCCTCGGGGGGGGATGGGAGACCCAGTACTTC
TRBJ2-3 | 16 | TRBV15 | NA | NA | CATSRGSGGPTDTQYF | TGTGCCACCAGCAGAGGATCGGGGGGCCCCACAGATACGCAGTATTTT
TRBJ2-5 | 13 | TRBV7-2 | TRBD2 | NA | CASSRGVQETQYF | TGTGCCAGCAGCCGGGGGGTACAAGAGACCCAGTACTTC
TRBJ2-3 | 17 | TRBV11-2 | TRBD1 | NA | CASSLTGQGVSTDTQYF | TGTGCCAGCAGCTTGACCGGACAGGGAGTTAGCACAGATACGCAGTATTTT
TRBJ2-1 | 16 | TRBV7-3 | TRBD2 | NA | CASSLKGGGGVYEQFF | TGTGCCAGCAGCTTAAAAGGTGGGGGGGGAGTGTATGAGCAGTTCTTC
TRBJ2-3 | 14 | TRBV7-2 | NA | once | CASSLWPGLDTQYF | TGTGCCAGCAGCTTATGGCCAGGGCTGGATACGCAGTATTTT
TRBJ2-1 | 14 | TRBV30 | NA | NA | CAWSIASAYNEQFF | TGTGCCTGGAGTATAGCGTCGGCCTACAATGAGCAGTTCTTC
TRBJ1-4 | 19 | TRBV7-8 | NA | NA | CASSLKDSTPSSTNEKLFF | TGTGCCAGCAGCTTAAAGGACAGTACCCCGAGCTCAACTAATGAAAAACTGTTTTTT
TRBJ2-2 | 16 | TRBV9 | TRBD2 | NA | CASSVGLGRGVGELFF | TGTGCCAGCAGCGTAGGGTTGGGGAGGGGAGTCGGGGAGCTGTTTTTT
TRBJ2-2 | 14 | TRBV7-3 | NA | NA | CASRKQVATGELFF | TGTGCCAGCAGGAAACAGGTCGCCACCGGGGAGCTGTTTTTT
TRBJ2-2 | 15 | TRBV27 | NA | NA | CASSSPQGHTGELFF | TGTGCCAGCAGTTCCCCTCAGGGCCATACCGGGGAGCTGTTTTTT
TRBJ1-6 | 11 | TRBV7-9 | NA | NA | CATRRESPLHF | TGTGCGACGCGGAGGGAATCACCCCTCCACTTT
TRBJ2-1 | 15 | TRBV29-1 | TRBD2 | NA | CSVEVRTSGFNEQFF | TGCAGCGTTGAAGTTCGAACTAGCGGGTTCAATGAGCAGTTCTTC
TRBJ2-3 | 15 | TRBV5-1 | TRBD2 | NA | CASSLEWTSGNAQYF | TGCGCCAGCAGCTTGGAATGGACTAGCGGGAATGCGCAGTATTTT
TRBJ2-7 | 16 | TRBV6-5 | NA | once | CASSYYGGLTFYEQYF | TGTGCCAGCAGTTACTACGGGGGTTTGACTTTTTACGAGCAGTACTTC
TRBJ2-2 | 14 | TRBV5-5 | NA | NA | CATRFRTDTGELFF | TGTGCCACCCGTTTTCGGACAGACACCGGGGAGCTGTTTTTT
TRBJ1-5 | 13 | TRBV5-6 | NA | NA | CASSRAPYQPQHF | TGTGCCAGCAGCCGCGCCCCGTATCAGCCCCAGCATTTT
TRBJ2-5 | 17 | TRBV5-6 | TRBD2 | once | CASSSTWTSGSMETQYF | TGTGCCAGCAGTTCCACCTGGACTAGCGGGAGTATGGAGACCCAGTACTTC
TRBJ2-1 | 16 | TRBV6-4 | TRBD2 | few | CASSDGPAGGNNEQFF | TGTGCCAGCAGTGATGGCCCAGCGGGGGGGAACAATGAGCAGTTCTTC
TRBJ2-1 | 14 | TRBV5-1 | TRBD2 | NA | CASGTSGGAGEQFF | TGCGCCAGCGGGACTAGCGGGGGGGCCGGTGAGCAGTTCTTC
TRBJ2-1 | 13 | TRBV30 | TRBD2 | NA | CAWSSSGGNEQFF | TGTGCCTGGAGCTCTAGCGGGGGGAATGAGCAGTTCTTC
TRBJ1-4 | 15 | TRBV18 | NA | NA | CASSSGRVANEKLFF | TGTGCCAGCTCATCTGGGCGGGTGGCTAATGAAAAACTGTTTTTT
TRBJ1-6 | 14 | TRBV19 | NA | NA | CASRTGVSNSPLHF | TGTGCCAGTCGAACAGGCGTATCTAATTCACCCCTCCACTTT
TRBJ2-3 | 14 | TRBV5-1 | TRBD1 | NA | CASSPGQITDTQYF | TGCGCCAGCAGCCCGGGACAGATCACAGATACGCAGTATTTT
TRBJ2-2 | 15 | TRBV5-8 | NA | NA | CASSYPGQNTGELFF | TGTGCCAGCAGCTACCCGGGACAGAACACCGGGGAGCTGTTTTTT
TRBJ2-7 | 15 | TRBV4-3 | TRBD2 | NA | CASSQYLAGGNEQYF | TGCGCCAGCAGCCAATATCTAGCGGGAGGTAACGAGCAGTACTTC
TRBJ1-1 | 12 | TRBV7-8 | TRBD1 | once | CASSPVDRGAFF | TGTGCCAGCAGCCCGGTGGACAGGGGAGCTTTCTTT
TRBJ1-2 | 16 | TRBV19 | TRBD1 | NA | CASSMAGTGAFYGYTF | TGTGCCAGTAGTATGGCCGGGACAGGAGCTTTCTATGGCTACACCTTC